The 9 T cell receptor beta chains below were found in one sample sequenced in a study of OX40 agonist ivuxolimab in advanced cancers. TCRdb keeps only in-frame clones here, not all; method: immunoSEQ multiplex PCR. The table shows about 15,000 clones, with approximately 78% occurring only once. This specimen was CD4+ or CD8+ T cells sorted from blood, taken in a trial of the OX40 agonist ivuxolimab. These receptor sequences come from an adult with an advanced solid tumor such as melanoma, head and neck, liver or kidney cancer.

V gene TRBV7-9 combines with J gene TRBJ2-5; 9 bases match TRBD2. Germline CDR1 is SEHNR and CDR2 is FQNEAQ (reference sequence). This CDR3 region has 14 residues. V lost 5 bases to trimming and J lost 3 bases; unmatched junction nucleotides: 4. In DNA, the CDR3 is TGTGCCAGCAGCCCAGGACTAGCGAAAGAGACCCAGTACTTC. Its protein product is CASSPGLAKETQYF.

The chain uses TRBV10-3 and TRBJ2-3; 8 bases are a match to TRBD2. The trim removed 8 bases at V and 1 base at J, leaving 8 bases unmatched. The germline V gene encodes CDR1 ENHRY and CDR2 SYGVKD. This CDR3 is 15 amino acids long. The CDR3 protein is CAISGGRSGTDTQYF. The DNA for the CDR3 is TGTGCCATCTCGGGGGGGCGGTCTGGCACAGATACGCAGTATTTT.

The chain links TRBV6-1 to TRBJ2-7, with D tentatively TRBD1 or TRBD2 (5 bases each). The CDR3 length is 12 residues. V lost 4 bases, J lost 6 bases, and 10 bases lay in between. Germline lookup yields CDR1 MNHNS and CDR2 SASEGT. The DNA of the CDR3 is TGTGCCAGCAGTGTTTCGGGGCCCGAGCAGTACTTC. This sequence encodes CASSVSGPEQYF.

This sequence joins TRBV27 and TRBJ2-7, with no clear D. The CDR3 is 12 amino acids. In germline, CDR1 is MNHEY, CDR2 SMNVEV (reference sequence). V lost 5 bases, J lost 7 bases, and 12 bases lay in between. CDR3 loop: CASSEPGREQYF. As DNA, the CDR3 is TGTGCCAGCAGTGAGCCTGGTCGGGAGCAGTACTTC.

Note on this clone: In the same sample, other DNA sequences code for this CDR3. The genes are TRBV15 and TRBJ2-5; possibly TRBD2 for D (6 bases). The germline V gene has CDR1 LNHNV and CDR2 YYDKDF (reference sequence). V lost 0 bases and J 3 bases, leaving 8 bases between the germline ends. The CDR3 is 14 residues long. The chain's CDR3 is CATSRDPGEETQYF. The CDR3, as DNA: TGTGCCACCAGCAGAGATCCGGGGGAAGAGACCCAGTACTTC.

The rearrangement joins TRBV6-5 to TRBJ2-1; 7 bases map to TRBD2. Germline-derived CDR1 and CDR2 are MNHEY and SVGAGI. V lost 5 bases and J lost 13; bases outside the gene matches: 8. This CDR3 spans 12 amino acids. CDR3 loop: CASSPEAGPQFF. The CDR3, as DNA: TGTGCCAGCAGTCCAGAAGCGGGACCACAGTTCTTC.

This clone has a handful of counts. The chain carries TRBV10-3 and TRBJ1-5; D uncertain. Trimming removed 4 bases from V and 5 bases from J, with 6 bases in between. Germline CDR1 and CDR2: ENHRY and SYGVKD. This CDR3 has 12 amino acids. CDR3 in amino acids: CAISVDDQPQHF. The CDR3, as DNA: TGTGCCATCAGTGTTGACGATCAGCCCCAGCATTTT.

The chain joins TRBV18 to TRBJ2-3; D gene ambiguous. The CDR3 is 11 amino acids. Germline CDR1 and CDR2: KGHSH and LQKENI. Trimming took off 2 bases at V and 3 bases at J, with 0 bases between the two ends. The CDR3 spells CASSPTDTQYF. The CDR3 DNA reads TGTGCCAGCTCACCAACAGATACGCAGTATTTT.

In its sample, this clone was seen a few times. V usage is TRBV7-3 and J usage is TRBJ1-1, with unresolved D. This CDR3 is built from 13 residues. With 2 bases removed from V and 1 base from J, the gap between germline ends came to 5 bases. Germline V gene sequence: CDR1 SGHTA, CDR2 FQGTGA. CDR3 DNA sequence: TGTGCCAGCAGCTTACAAGAGAACACTGAAGCTTTCTTT. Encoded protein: CASSLQENTEAFF. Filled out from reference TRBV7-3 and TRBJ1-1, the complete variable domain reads GAGVSQTPSNKVTEKGKYVELRCDPISGHTALYWYRQSLGQGPEFLIYFQGTGAADDSGLPNDRFFAVRPEGSVSTLKIQRTERGDSAVYLCASSLQENTEAFFGQGTRLTVV.